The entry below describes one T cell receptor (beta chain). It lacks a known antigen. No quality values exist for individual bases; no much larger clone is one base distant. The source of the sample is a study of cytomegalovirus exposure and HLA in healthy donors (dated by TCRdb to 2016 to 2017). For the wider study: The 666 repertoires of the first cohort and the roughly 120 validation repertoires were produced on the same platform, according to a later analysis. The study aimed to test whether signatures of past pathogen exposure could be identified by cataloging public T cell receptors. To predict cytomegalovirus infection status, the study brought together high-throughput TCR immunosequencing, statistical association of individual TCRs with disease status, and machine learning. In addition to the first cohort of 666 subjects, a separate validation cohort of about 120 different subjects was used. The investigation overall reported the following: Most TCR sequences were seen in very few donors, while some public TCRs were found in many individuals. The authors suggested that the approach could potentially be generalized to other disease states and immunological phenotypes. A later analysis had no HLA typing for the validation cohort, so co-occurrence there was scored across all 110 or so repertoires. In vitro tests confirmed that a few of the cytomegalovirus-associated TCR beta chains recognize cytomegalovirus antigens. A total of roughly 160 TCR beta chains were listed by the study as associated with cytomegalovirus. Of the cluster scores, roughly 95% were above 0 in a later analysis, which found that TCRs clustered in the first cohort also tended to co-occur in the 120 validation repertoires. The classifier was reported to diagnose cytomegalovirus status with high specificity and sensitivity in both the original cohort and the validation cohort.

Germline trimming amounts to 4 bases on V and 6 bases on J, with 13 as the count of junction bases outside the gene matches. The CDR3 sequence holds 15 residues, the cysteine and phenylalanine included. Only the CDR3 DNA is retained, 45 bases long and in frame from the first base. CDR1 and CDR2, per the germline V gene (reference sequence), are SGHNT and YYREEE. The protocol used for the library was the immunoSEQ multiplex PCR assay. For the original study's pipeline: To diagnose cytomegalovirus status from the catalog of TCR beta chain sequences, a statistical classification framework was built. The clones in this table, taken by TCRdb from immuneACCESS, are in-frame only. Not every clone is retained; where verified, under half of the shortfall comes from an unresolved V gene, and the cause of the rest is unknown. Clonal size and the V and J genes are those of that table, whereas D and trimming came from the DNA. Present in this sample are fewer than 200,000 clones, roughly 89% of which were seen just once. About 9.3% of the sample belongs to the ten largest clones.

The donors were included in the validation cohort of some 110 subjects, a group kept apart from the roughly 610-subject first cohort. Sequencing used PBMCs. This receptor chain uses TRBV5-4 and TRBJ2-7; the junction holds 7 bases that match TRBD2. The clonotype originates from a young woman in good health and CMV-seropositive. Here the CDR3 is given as CASSGRDGPGFEQYF. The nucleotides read TGTGCCAGCAGCGGGAGGGACGGCCCCGGGTTCGAGCAGTACTTC.